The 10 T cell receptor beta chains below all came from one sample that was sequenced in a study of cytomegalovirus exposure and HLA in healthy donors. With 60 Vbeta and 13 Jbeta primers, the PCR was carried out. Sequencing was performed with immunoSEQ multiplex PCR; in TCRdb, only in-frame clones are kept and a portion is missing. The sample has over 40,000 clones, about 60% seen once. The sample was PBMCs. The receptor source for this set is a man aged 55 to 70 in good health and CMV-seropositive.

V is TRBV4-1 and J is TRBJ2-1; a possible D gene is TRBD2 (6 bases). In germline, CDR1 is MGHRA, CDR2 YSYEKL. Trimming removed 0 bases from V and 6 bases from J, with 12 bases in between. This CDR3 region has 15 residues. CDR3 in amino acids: CASSQDLGTSNEQFF. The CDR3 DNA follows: TGCGCCAGCAGCCAAGATCTTGGGACTTCCAATGAGCAGTTCTTC.

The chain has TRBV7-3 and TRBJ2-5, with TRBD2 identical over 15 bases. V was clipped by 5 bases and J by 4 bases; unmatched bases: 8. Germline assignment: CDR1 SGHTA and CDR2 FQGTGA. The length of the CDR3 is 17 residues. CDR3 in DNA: TGTGCCAGCAGCCCGGGACTAGCGGGAGGTGTCATAGAGACCCAGTACTTC. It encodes CASSPGLAGGVIETQYF. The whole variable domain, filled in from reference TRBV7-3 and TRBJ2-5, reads GAGVSQTPSNKVTEKGKYVELRCDPISGHTALYWYRQSLGQGPEFLIYFQGTGAADDSGLPNDRFFAVRPEGSVSTLKIQRTERGDSAVYLCASSPGLAGGVIETQYFGPGTRLLVL.

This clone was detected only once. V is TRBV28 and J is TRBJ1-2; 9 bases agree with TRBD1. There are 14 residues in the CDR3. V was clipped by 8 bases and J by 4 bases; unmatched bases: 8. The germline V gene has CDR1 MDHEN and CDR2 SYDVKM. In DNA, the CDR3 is TGTGCCAGCCGAGAGACAGGGGGGTCCTATGGCTACACCTTC. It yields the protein CASRETGGSYGYTF.

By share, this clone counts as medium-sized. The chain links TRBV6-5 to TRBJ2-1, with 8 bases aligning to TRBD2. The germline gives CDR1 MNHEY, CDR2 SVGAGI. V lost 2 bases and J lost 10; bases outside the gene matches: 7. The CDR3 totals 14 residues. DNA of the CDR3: TGTGCCAGCAGTTACGGGTCGGGAGGGCGAGAGCAGTTCTTC. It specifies CASSYGSGGREQFF.

In nucleotides, the CDR3 is TGTGCCAGCAGCTTAAATTCTCCCGGCTACGAGCAGTACTTC. Translation gives CASSLNSPGYEQYF. This chain connects TRBV7-3 to TRBJ2-7; D unclear. The germline CDR1 and CDR2 sequences are SGHTA and FQGTGA. V lost 1 base, J lost 3 bases, and 10 bases lay in between. This CDR3 comprises 14 residues. The whole variable domain, filled in from reference TRBV7-3 and TRBJ2-7, reads GAGVSQTPSNKVTEKGKYVELRCDPISGHTALYWYRQSLGQGPEFLIYFQGTGAADDSGLPNDRFFAVRPEGSVSTLKIQRTERGDSAVYLCASSLNSPGYEQYFGPGTRLTVT.

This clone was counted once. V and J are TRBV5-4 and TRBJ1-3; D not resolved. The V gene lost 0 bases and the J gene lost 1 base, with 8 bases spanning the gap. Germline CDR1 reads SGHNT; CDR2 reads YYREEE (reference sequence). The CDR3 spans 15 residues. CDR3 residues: CASSLDPGSGNTIYF. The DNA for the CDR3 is TGTGCCAGCAGCTTGGACCCGGGGTCTGGAAACACCATATATTTT. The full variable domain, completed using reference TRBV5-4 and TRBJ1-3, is ETGVTQSPTHLIKTRGQQVTLRCSSQSGHNTVSWYQQALGQGPQFIFQYYREEENGRGNFPPRFSGLQFPNYSSELNVNALELDDSALYLCASSLDPGSGNTIYFGEGSWLTVV.

CDR3 nucleotides: TGTGCCAGCTCACTCAATAGCGGGAGGCATATCGGGGAGACCCAGTACTTC. It is translated as CASSLNSGRHIGETQYF. The chain links TRBV18 to TRBJ2-5; 10 bases are shared with TRBD2. Germline V CDR1 and CDR2: KGHSH, LQKENI. CDR3 length: 17 residues. Unmatched junction bases numbered 13, after V lost 4 bases and J lost 5 bases. Based on the CDR3 plus reference TRBV18 and TRBJ2-5, the full variable domain is NAGVMQNPRHLVRRRGQEARLRCSPMKGHSHVYWYRQLPEEGLKFMVYLQKENIIDESGMPKERFSAEFPKEGPSILRIQQVVRGDSAAYFCASSLNSGRHIGETQYFGPGTRLLVL.

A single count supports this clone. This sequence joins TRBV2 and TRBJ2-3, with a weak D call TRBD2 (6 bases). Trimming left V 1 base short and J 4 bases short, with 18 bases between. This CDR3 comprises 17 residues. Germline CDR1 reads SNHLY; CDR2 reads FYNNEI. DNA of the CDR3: TGTGCCAGCAGTGAAGTCCTGGGGGTAGGCGGGGCAGATACGCAGTATTTT. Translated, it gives CASSEVLGVGGADTQYF.

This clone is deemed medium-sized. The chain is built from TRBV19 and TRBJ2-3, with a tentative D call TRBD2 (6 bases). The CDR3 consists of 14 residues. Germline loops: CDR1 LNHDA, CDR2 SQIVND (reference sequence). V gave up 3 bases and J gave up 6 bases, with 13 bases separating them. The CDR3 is CASSIITGGDTQYF. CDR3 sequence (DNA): TGTGCCAGTAGTATCATCACAGGAGGGGATACGCAGTATTTT.

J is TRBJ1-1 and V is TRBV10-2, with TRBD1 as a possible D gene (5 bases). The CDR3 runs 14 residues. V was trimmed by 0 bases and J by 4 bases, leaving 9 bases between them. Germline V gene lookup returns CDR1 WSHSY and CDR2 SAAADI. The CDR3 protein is CASSESGGTTEAFF. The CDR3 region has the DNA TGCGCCAGCAGTGAGTCGGGGGGGACCACTGAAGCTTTCTTT.